This entry concerns a single T cell receptor beta chain. The clone's antigen remains unknown. Nothing much larger sits one base from this clone, and base qualities are not available. This record belongs to a study of cytomegalovirus exposure and HLA in healthy donors (dated by TCRdb to 2015 to 2018). Looking at the study overall: According to an earlier analysis of 587 of the donors, about 170 million T cells yielded roughly 110 million unique TCR beta sequences and around 280 Gb of sequence data. Rather than drawing on any new phenotypic data, the later analysis identified candidate immune exposures from TCR beta sequences and the way those sequences occurred across donors. The study aimed to test whether cataloging public T cell receptors could reveal signatures of past pathogen exposure. Several DR-DQ haplotypes were handled as single units for association and clustering, since linkage in the cohort was strong. An early release that covered some 630 HLA-typed donors contained around 330 gigabases of sequencing data and tens of millions of unique TCR sequences. Among 300 to 450 genotyped donors of the cohort, an average of about 240,000 unique TCR beta nucleotide sequences were sequenced per donor, about a sixth of them non-productive. All discovery cohort repertoires had been generated using a single sequencing platform. HLA typing covered class I and class II loci at four-digit resolution. Using immunosequencing, the study profiled T cell repertoires from 500 to 800 subjects and related those repertoires to cytomegalovirus serostatus. Besides the first cohort of 666 subjects, a separate validation cohort made up of 120 different subjects was used. The study combined high-throughput TCR immunosequencing, statistical association of individual TCRs with disease status, and machine learning to predict cytomegalovirus infection status. A later genetic analysis took genome-wide SNP genotypes for about three fifths of the 666 donors and used that subset as a discovery cohort. A later analysis re-examined previously published TCR beta repertoires from 500 to 700 donors and added high-resolution HLA genotyping to investigate patterns of TCR occurrence. Donor age, sex, ethnicity and CMV serostatus were collected together with the repertoire data. To decide whether each TCR beta V gene segment behaved as functional or pseudogenic, an earlier analysis of some 600 of the donors relied on high-throughput TCR beta sequencing. The number of typed donors differed by locus: roughly 620-630 for A, B, C, DRB1 and DQB1; 522 for DQA1; roughly 600 for DPA1; and some 450 for DPB1. The genetic ancestry cluster associated with self-reported Caucasian donors included 65% to 90% of the 398 genotyped donors. The research as a whole found: A later genetic analysis associated a missense DCLRE1C variant with V-gene and J-gene trimming of TCR beta chains, and an independent cohort replicated the association. In an earlier analysis of around 600 of the donors, most TCR beta V segments appeared in productive rearrangements about 87% or about 30% of the time, broadly matching IMGT annotations. Because HLA typing was unavailable for some donors at each locus, only the typed subset was used in association tests. The study gave a list of over 150 TCR beta chains associated with cytomegalovirus. The authors suggested that the approach could potentially be extended to other disease states and immunological phenotypes. CMV serostatus was the only immune exposure information available for the cohort. In a later analysis, HLA-associated TCR beta chains showed more clonal expansion and lower generation probabilities than non-associated chains that were equally common. The sequencing pipeline was judged likely to have produced a cluster of highly shared sequence variants as a technical artifact. A later analysis associated roughly 17,000 TCR beta sequences with specific HLA alleles at a false discovery rate of 0.05. Some IMGT-functional V segments, including TRBV6-2 and TRBV6-3, could not be told apart with the 87-base-pair reads, so those segments were excluded. In vitro tests confirmed that three of the cytomegalovirus-associated TCR beta chains recognize cytomegalovirus antigens. According to a later analysis, most CMV-associated TCR beta chains appeared to be HLA-restricted, and the HLA associations seemed to be driven largely by CMV exposure. A later analysis found that TCR association rates varied across HLA loci, with DRB1 alleles showing the most associated TCRs and HLA-C alleles the fewest. A further reported finding was that TCR beta sequences accurately predicted the HLA-A and HLA-B alleles for most subjects in the first cohort. In a later analysis, several top co-occurrence clusters were reported to appear linked to parvovirus B19, influenza, CMV and Epstein-Barr virus. Because counts were too low, some 17 rarely observed V segments, including chromosome 9 orphons, were excluded from the earlier analysis of several hundred of the donors. Correlated functional status among segregating V segments might be attributable to linkage disequilibrium, but an unknown experimental factor could not be ruled out. In this cohort, only TCR beta chains were sequenced, and detectable features were limited by the absence of alpha or paired-chain data. Compared with the approximately 670-donor mean, donors in an Asian-associated ancestry cluster had fewer N-insertions in productive TCRs, according to a later genetic analysis. The classifier was reported to diagnose cytomegalovirus status with high specificity and sensitivity in both the original cohort and the validation cohort. Presence/absence analyses assumed roughly uniform sequencing depth across donors, an assumption that may not hold. Assigning TCR associations to individual alleles was difficult when HLA alleles, especially DR and DQ, strongly co-occurred. While some public TCRs were present in many individuals, most TCR sequences turned up only very rarely across donors.

The library was prepared using the immunoSEQ multiplex PCR assay. A mixture of 60 forward primers for TCR Vbeta segments and 13 reverse primers for TCR Jbeta segments was used in the multiplex PCR. A multiplex PCR assay on genomic DNA amplified the CDR3 region of rearranged TCR beta genes. The amplified TCR beta libraries were sequenced on the Illumina HiSeq System as 87-base-pair reads. Under the source paper's analysis protocol: A later analysis tallied 75 million to 95 million unique TCR beta chains across the 666 repertoires, and around 10 million of those chains were shared by two or more donors. To remove PCR and sequencing errors, raw reads were error-corrected and collapsed into unique sequences using a nearest-neighbor algorithm that merged closely related sequences. Alignment of CDR3 sequences to IMGT reference sequences was used to assign V, D and J gene segments. For a sequence to be retained, a match of at least six nucleotides was required to both a V gene segment and a J gene segment. Rearrangements were classified as productive when the CDR3 lacked stop codons and remained in frame with V and J, and all other rearrangements were classified as non-productive. CDR3 was defined by IMGT convention, running from the second conserved V-encoded cysteine to the conserved J-encoded phenylalanine. In an earlier analysis of around 600 of the donors, sequences lacking an unambiguous match to a single V gene segment were excluded. An earlier analysis of under 750 of the donors called V segments functional above 56.7% productive rearrangements and segregating when the between-donor standard deviation exceeded 5%. A statistical classification framework was developed to diagnose cytomegalovirus status using the catalog of TCR beta chain sequences. In a later analysis, V and J genes were assigned by comparing TCR nucleotide sequences against IMGT/GENE-DB human TR gene sequences. Using the TCRdist pipeline, a later analysis assigned CDR3 sequences along with most-parsimonious VDJ recombination scenarios. In a later analysis, each TCR beta chain was defined by its CDR3 amino acid sequence together with its V-gene family, and reads without a unique V-gene family were excluded. To address suspected cross-contamination and a sequencing artifact, a later analysis removed approximately 590 highly shared, low-generation-probability nucleotide sequences. In a later analysis, a clonal expansion index for each public chain was calculated from normalized within-repertoire ranks of inferred template counts. A later analysis computed generation probabilities with a VDJ recombination model fitted to out-of-frame rearrangements, and checked the results against IGoR. Hypergeometric tests were used in a later analysis to score TCR-TCR, TCR-HLA and TCR-CMV co-occurrence, with a repertoire-size bias correction applied to the TCR pairs. A later analysis estimated false discovery rates by permuting HLA or CMV assignments 20 times. A later analysis grouped co-occurring TCRs with DBSCAN, adding TCRdist sequence similarity when clustering within HLA-allele-positive subsets. Co-occurrence clustering excluded repertoires with fewer than 30,000 or more than 120,000 public chains, plus five with anomalous nucleotide sharing. TCRdb took over this immuneACCESS table, retaining in-frame rearrangements with V and J assigned. Such tables are incomplete; in checked studies, under half of the missing clones stem from an unresolved V gene, and the remainder is unexplained. From that table come the V and J calls and clone size; the DNA was used to work out D and trimming. The sample records about 130,000 clones, approximately 87% of which are singletons. The ten most abundant clones make up 4% to 6.5% of the sample.

The cohort was made up of roughly 670 healthy bone marrow donors. At the time of sampling, every cohort member was nominally healthy, though immune exposures that went unrecorded were likely present. The donor was CMV seronegative and belonged to the group of roughly 330 seronegative cohort members. A peripheral blood sample was collected from each donor, and TCR beta sequencing was performed on peripheral blood mononuclear cells. Genomic DNA was extracted from the blood cell samples with the Qiagen DNeasy Blood Extraction Kit. CDR1 is given as LGHNA and CDR2 as YSLEER, both from the germline V gene. Relative to germline, V is 0 bases shorter and J is 7 bases shorter, with 5 bases between their ends. The CDR3, cysteine through phenylalanine, is 12 amino acids long. CDR3 DNA is the only sequence kept; it has 36 bases, read in frame from the first base.

The rearranged chain carries TRBV4-3 and TRBJ2-3; the D gene assignment is ambiguous. The origin of this receptor is a woman in her 30s in good health and CMV-seronegative. Sample: PBMCs. The DNA reads as follows: TGCGCCAGCAGCCAAGATCTATATACGCAGTATTTT. Its protein reads: CASSQDLYTQYF.